This entry is about one T cell receptor (beta chain). Primers used in a second PCR of roughly 6 to 11 cycles were a sample-barcoded 5' primer and a J-beta primer mix. Samples each returned at least 3 million CDR3-containing paired-end reads. TCRdb re-derived calls from the 5' RACE reads in MiXCR, one entry per CDR3 protein. The sample consists of approximately 800,000 distinct CDR3 sequences, about 59% of them appearing once. The data were obtained in a study of blood T cells in healthy people across ages. Across the study: About one barcoded beta molecule was captured per two T cells (by template switching).

V was cut by 5 bases and J by 8 bases, with 19 bases left in between. CDR1 is DFQATT, CDR2 SNEGSKA, per germline (reference sequence). The CDR3 length is 14 residues. The authors drew about 10 milliliters of peripheral blood from each donor. The sample was blood. The sequence was collected from a man aged 25-45 years in good health. This chain joins TRBV20-1 and TRBJ2-1; D is perhaps TRBD2 (7 bases). The DNA of the CDR3 is TGCAGTGCTGGGGGGGGGCCGAGGGGCCATGAGCAGTTCTTC. It specifies CSAGGGPRGHEQFF.